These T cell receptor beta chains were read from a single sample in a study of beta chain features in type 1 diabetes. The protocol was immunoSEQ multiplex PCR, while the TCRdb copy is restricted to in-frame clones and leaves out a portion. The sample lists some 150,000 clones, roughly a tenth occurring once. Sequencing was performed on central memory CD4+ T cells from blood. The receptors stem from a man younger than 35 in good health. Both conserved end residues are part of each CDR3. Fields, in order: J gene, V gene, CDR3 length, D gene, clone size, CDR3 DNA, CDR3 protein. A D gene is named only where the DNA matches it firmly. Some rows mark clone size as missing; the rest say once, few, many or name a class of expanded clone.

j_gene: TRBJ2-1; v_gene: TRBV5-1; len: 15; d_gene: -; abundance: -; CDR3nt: TGCGCCAGCAGCTTGAGACATCGGGGACTGGGTGAGCAGTTCTTC; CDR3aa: CASSLRHRGLGEQFF
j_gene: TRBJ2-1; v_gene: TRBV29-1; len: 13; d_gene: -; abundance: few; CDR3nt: TGCAGCGTCAACACGGGTTATTACAATGAGCAGTTCTTC; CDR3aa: CSVNTGYYNEQFF
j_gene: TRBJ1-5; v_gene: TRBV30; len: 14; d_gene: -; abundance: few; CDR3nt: TGTGCCTGCGAAACAGGTAATAGCAATCAGCCCCAGCATTTT; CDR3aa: CACETGNSNQPQHF
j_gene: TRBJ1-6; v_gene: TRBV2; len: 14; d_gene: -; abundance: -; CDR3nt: TGTGCCACCAAGTTGGGACTAGTAGATTCACCCCTCCACTTT; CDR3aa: CATKLGLVDSPLHF
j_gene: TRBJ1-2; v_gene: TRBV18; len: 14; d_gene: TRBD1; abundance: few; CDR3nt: TGTGCCAGCTCACCGGGACAGGGCGCCTATGGCTACACCTTC; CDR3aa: CASSPGQGAYGYTF
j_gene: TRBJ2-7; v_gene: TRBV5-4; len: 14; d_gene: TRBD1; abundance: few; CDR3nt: TGTGCCAGCGCACCGGGACAGACGTCCTACGAGCAGTACTTC; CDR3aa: CASAPGQTSYEQYF
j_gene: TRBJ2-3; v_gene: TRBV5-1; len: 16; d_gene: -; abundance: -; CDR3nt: TGCGCCAGCAGCTTGGACGGGGGTACGAGCACAGATACGCAGTATTTT; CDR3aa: CASSLDGGTSTDTQYF
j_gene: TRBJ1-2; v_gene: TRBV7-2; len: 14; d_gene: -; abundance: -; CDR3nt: TGTGCCAGCAGCCCCAGGACGGTTGGGGGCGGCTACACCTTC; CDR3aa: CASSPRTVGGGYTF
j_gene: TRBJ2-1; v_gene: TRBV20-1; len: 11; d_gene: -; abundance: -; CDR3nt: TGCAGTGCTTACTATTACAATGAGCAGTTCTTC; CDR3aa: CSAYYYNEQFF
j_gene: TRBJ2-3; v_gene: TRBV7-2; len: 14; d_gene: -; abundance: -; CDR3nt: TGTGCCAGCAGCCCGGACAGATGGGATGTTACGCAGTATTTT; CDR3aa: CASSPDRWDVTQYF
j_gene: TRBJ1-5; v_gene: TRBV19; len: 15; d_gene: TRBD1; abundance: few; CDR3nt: TGTGCCAGTAGTATTCCCGGGACAGGCAATCAGCCCCAGCATTTT; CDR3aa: CASSIPGTGNQPQHF
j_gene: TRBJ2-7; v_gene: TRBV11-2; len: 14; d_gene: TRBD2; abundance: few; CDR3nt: TGTGCCAGCGGGCTTTTTGTCGGGGGGTACGAGCAGTACTTC; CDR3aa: CASGLFVGGYEQYF
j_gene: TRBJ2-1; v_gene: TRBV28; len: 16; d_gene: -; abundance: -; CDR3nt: TGTGCCAGCAGTTTTCCCCTCGGGGGTCCGGGCGATGAGCAGTTCTTC; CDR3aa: CASSFPLGGPGDEQFF
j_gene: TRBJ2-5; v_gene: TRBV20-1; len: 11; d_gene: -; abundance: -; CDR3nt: TGCAGTGCTGGACAGAAAGAGACCCAGTACTTC; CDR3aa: CSAGQKETQYF
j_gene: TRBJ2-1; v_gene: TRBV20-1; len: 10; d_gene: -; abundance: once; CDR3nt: TGCAGTGCTAGGCGCGATGAGCAGTTCTTC; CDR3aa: CSARRDEQFF
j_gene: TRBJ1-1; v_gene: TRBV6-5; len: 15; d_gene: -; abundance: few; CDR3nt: TGTGCCAGCAGTTACTCGAGTCCGGGTAACACTGAAGCTTTCTTT; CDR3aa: CASSYSSPGNTEAFF
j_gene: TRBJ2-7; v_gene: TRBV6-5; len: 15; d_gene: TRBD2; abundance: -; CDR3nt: TGTGCCAGCAGTTATTCTAGCGGGGGCCTCTACGAGCAGTACTTC; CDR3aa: CASSYSSGGLYEQYF
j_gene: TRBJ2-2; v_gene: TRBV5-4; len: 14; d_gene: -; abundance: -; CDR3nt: TGTGCCAGCAGCTTGGACTCACAGGTCGGGGAGCTGTTTTTT; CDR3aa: CASSLDSQVGELFF
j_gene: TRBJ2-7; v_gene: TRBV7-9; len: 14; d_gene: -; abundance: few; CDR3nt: TGTGCCAGCACCTTAGGACGGGAATCCTACGAGCAGTACTTC; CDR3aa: CASTLGRESYEQYF
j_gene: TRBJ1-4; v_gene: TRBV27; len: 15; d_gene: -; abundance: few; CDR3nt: TGTGCCAGCAGTTTAACGACAGGTAGTAGCGAAAAACTGTTTTTT; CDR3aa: CASSLTTGSSEKLFF
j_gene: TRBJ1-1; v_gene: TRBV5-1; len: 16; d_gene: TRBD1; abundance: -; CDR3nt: TGCGCCAGCAGCCAGCCCTACAGGGGGAAGAACACTGAAGCTTTCTTT; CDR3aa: CASSQPYRGKNTEAFF
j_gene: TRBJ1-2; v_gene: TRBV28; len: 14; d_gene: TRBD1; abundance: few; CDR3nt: TGTGCCAGCAAAACAGGGGGCGAGGGGTATGGCTACACCTTC; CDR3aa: CASKTGGEGYGYTF
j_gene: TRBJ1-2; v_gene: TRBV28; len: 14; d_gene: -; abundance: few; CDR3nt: TGTGCCAGCAGTTCTGAGACGGGATTCTATGGCTACACCTTC; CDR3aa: CASSSETGFYGYTF
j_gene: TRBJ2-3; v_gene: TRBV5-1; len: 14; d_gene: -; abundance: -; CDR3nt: TGCGCCAGCAGCTCTGACAGAAGCACAGATACGCAGTATTTT; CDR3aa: CASSSDRSTDTQYF
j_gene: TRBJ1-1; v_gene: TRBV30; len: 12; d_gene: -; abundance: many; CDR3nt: TGTGCCTGGAGTGTACTGGAGCATGAAGCTTTCTTT; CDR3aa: CAWSVLEHEAFF
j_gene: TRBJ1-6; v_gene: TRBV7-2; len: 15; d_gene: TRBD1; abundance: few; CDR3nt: TGTGCCAGCAGCGTATCAGGGACAGCGGGTCGGCCCCTCCACTTT; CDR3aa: CASSVSGTAGRPLHF
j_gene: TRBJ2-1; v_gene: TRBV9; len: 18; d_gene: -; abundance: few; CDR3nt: TGTGCCAGCAGCGTAGCCCCGATGGGGCGGAACACCTACAATGAGCAGTTCTTC; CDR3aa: CASSVAPMGRNTYNEQFF
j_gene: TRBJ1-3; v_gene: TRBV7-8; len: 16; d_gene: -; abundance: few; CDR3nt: TGTGCCAGCAGCTTAGCCCTGCAGTCAATCGGAAACACCATATATTTT; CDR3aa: CASSLALQSIGNTIYF
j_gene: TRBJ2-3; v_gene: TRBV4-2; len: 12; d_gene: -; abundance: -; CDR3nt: TGTGCCAGCAGCCAAGGGGACAATACGCAGTATTTT; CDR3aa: CASSQGDNTQYF
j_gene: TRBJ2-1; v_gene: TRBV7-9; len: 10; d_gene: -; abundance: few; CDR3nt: TGTGCCAGTGAGAATACTGAGCAGTTCTTC; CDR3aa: CASENTEQFF
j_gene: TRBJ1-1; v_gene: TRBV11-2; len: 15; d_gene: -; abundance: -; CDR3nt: TGTGCCAGCAGCTTAGCAACAGGGAGGAACACTGAAGCTTTCTTT; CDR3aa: CASSLATGRNTEAFF
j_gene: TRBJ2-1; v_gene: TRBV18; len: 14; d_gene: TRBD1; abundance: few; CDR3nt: TGTGCCAGCTCACCGGGGGCAGGGGGCGTGGAGCAGTTCTTC; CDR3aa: CASSPGAGGVEQFF
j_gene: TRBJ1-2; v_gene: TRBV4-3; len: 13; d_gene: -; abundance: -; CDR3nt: TGCGCCAGCAGCACGGGGGGCGGCTATGGCTACACCTTC; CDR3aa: CASSTGGGYGYTF
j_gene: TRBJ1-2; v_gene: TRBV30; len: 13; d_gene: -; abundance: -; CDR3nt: TGTGCCTGGAGTGTACAGGGCGCCTCGGGCTACACCTTC; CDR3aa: CAWSVQGASGYTF
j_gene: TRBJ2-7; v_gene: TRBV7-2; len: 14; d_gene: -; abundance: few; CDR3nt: TGTGCCAGCAGTCTGGTTAGCGGTCTATACGAGCAGTACTTC; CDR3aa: CASSLVSGLYEQYF
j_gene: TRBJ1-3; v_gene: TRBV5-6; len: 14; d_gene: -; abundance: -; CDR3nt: TGTGCCAGCAGCCCCCGCGGCTCTGGAAACACCATATATTTT; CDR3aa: CASSPRGSGNTIYF
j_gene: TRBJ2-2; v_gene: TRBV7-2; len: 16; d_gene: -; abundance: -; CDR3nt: TGTGCCAGCAGCTTATCGGGCCGGAACGGGGGTGGGGAGCTGTTTTTT; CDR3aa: CASSLSGRNGGGELFF
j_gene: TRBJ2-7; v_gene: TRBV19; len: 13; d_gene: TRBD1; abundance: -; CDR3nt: TGTGCCAGTACCATGACAGGGTCCTACGAGCAGTACTTC; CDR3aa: CASTMTGSYEQYF
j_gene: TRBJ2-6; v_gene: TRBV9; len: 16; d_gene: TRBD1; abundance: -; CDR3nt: TGTGCCAGCAGCGTAACTACAGGGGCTGGGGCCAACGTCCTGACTTTC; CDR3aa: CASSVTTGAGANVLTF
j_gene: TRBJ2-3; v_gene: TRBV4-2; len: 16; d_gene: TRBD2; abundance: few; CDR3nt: TGTGCCAGCAGCCAAAACTCAGGTGGCGGGGGAGATACGCAGTATTTT; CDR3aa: CASSQNSGGGGDTQYF